The TCR beta chain under discussion was sequenced for a study of T cells in Graves' hyperthyroidism and ophthalmopathy (dated by TCRdb to between 2017 and 2020). Broadly, across the study: A discovery cohort of around 98 patients, roughly 40 with Graves' ophthalmopathy and fewer than 65 with stable Graves' hyperthyroidism, was used to find distinguishing TCR V-J signatures. The 100 or so discovery patients were randomly split 7:3 into training and test sets. Prospective prediction of ophthalmopathy was tested in an independent validation cohort consisting of some 18 hyperthyroidism patients and approximately 16 patients who later progressed to ophthalmopathy. After blood sampling, hyperthyroidism patients were treated with methimazole at a starting dose of 30 mg daily, and ophthalmopathy patients were treated with high-dose intravenous methylprednisolone. The paper describes TCR Vbeta CDR3 sequencing of 130 to 150 peripheral blood samples, made up of 43 ophthalmopathy patients, roughly 80 hyperthyroidism patients and 17 progressor patients. The study also compared thyroid tissue and blood T-cell repertoires from more than 5 Graves' hyperthyroidism patients. The research as a whole found: Most expanded thyroid clonotypes (frequency above 0.001) were also detected in blood, a finding suggesting that blood repertoires may reflect thyroid immune responses. A model built on a 13 V-J signature distinguished ophthalmopathy from stable hyperthyroidism, reaching over 85% sensitivity and around 81% specificity in cross-validation and 80%/75% in testing. During validation, the model predicted progression to ophthalmopathy a median of around 7 months ahead of onset, with roughly 65% sensitivity and 72.22% specificity. Sample size was not statistically predetermined, and investigators were not blinded to group allocation.

A patient counted as having stable Graves' hyperthyroidism if no progression to ophthalmopathy occurred over 18 months of follow-up. Hyperthyroidism patients were newly diagnosed, had a disease duration of under 2 months, and were aged 18 to 65 years. Patients with uncontrolled infections, other autoimmune diseases, pregnancy or lactation were excluded. Clinical symptoms, serum thyroxine and TRAb, thyroid ultrasound, and orbital computed tomography formed the basis for the diagnoses. Trizol reagent was used to extract total RNA, and RNA quality was then checked on an Agilent 2100 Bioanalyzer. Measured from the cysteine to the phenylalanine, the CDR3 is 13 residues long. Only the CDR3 region is kept as DNA, spanning 39 bases read in frame from base 1. Via the germline V gene, CDR1 is SNHLY and CDR2 FYNNEI. At the junction V is shortened by 4 bases and J by 6 bases, with 12 bases in between. TCR beta CDR3 regions were amplified from RNA transcripts. A first-round RT-PCR of the TCR CDR3 used the HTBI primer set with the Qiagen OneStep RT-PCR kit. Libraries were constructed in a second round of multiplex PCR, after which size selection and purification were performed. Paired-end sequencing of the libraries was performed with 100 bp reads on an Illumina HiSeq2000. Per the source publication's procedure: SOAPnuke was used to process the raw data, with reads discarded if the reads contained adapters or uncalled bases, had a mean Phred below 15, or lacked an exact constant-primer or identifier match. High-quality paired reads were merged with COPE v1.2.5, and unique nucleotide sequences were defined as clonotypes. MiTCR v1.1 was used to align the clonotypes against IMGT TRBV, TRBD and TRBJ reference segments. Analysis was restricted to V-J combinations with a frequency above 0.0001, which covered just over 98% of repertoires. A TCS score was defined as the ratio between F50 (clonal expansion) and ExV (chaos), using BLOSUM62-based TCRdist between CDR3 peptides within each V-J. Welch's t-statistics and random forest reduced some 510 V-J features to roughly 13, which were used in a naive Bayes classifier (R e1071). Thyroid-blood repertoire similarity was quantified with the Morisita-Horn index. The public reads were quality trimmed at Q25 with fastp and then assembled into clones with MiXCR by TCRdb, keeping productive beta chains. Duplicate CDR3 protein sequences are folded into a single record with the most common DNA and genes. The V and J calls and clone size come from TCRdb's table, not from the authors' own analysis. The sample data list roughly 570,000 distinct CDR3 sequences, and 35% to 55% of these were observed just once. The top ten clones comprise roughly 8.2% of the sample.

This clonotype has ten or more counts. The antigen it binds to is not known. Just one base apart from a much larger clone, this may be a read error. The sequenced sample was peripheral blood or thyroid tissue (not recorded which). The chain is assembled from TRBV2 and TRBJ1-2; no confident D gene assignment can be made. The clonotype originates from a woman aged 18-29 years with Graves' hyperthyroidism. The CDR3 reads as follows: CASSGTMRDGYTF. The base sequence is TGTGCCAGCAGTGGGACCATGAGGGATGGCTACACCTTC. Where the CDR3 stops, the reference TRBV2 and TRBJ1-2 genes take over; the full variable domain is EPEVTQTPSHQVTQMGQEVILRCVPISNHLYFYWYRQILGQKVEFLVSFYNNEISEKSEIFDDQFSVERPDGSNFTLKIRSTKLEDSAMYFCASSGTMRDGYTFGSGTRLTVV.